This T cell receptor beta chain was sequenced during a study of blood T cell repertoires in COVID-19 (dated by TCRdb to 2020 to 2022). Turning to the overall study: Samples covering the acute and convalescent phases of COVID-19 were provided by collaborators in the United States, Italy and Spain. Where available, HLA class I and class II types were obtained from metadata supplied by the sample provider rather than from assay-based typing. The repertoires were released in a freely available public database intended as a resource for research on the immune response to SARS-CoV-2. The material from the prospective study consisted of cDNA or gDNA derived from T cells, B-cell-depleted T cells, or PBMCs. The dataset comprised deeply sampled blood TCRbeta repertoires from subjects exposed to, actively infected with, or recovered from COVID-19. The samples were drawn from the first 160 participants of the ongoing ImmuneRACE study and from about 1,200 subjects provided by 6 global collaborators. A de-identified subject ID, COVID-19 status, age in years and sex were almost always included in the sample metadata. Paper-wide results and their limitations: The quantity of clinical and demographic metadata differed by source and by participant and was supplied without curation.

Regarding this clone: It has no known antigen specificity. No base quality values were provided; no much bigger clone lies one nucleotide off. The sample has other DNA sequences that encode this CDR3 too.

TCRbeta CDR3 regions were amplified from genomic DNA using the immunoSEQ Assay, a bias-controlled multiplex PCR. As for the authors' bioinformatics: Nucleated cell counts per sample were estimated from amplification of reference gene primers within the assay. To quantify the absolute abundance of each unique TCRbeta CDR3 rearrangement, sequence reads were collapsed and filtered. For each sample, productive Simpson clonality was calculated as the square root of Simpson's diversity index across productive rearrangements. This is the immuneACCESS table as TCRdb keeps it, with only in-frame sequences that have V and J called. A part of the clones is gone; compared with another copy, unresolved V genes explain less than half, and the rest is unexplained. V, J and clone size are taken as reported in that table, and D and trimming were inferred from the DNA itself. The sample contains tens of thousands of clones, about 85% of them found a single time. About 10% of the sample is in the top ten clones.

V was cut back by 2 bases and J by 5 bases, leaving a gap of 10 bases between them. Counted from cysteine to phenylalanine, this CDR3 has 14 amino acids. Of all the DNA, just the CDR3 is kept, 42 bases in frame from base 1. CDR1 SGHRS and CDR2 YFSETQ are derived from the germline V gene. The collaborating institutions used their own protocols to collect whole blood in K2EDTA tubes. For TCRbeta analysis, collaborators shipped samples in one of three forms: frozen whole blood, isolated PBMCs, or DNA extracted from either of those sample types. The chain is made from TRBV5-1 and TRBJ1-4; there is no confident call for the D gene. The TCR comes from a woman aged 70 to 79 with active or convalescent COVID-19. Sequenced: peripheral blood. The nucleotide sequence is TGCGCCAGCAGCTTAACGAGAGGGAATGAAAAACTGTTTTTT. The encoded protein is CASSLTRGNEKLFF.